These 30 T cell receptor beta chains originate from one sample sequenced in a study of regulatory T cells in long-lasting Graves disease (dated by TCRdb to the early 2020s). The library was produced with multiplex PCR. Sequencing instrument: Illumina HiSeq 4000. CDR3 regions were amplified by Arm-PCR with iRepertoire HTBI primers to construct TCR beta libraries. TCRdb trimmed public reads at Q25 via fastp, called clones via MiXCR and kept in-frame beta chains. A single entry per CDR3 protein holds the most common genes and DNA from its merged rows. The sample records about 330,000 distinct CDR3 sequences, 15% to 20% of which are singletons. The ten largest clones capture over 20% of the sample. The sample's time point label, in plain terms: newly diagnosed GD, antithyroid drugs for less than 3 months. For both TCR sequencing and RNA sequencing, RNA was extracted from PBMCs in TRIzol. This sample also appeared in a second study, on T cells in Graves' hyperthyroidism and ophthalmopathy.

Sequenced material: peripheral blood mononuclear cells (PBMCs), taken at new diagnosis, from a patient treated with antithyroid drugs. The receptors stem from a woman aged 18-30 years with Graves disease. Donor details come from another sample of the same person, matched by shared clones.

The rearrangement joins TRBV19 to TRBJ2-1, with TRBD2 matching 8 bases. From germline, CDR1 is LNHDA and CDR2 SQIVND (reference sequence). The CDR3 totals 14 residues. V dropped 5 bases and J dropped 7; count of bases not matched to a gene: 7. The CDR3 reads CASSGTSWGNEQFF. The CDR3 DNA is TGTGCCAGTAGTGGGACTAGTTGGGGGAATGAGCAGTTCTTC.

V gene TRBV9 combines with J gene TRBJ2-7; maybe TRBD1 (5 bases). This CDR3 spans 13 amino acids. Germline-derived CDR1 and CDR2 are SGDLS and YYNGEE. V was cut by 3 bases and J by 1 base, with 8 bases left in between. Here the CDR3 DNA reads TGTGCCAGCAGCGGGACACTATCCTACGAGCAGTACTTC. Encoded protein: CASSGTLSYEQYF.

Ten or more counts support this clonotype. The rearrangement uses TRBV7-2 and TRBJ2-7; TRBD1 might be the D (5 bases). The germline CDR1 and CDR2 sequences are SGHTA and FQGNSA. CDR3 length: 15 residues. V shed 1 base and J shed 2 bases, with 12 bases lying between them. CDR3 amino acids: CASSLVVGVPYEQYF. The CDR3 nucleotides are TGTGCCAGCAGCTTAGTGGTAGGGGTTCCCTACGAGCAGTACTTC.

This clonotype was recorded a few times. The J gene is TRBJ2-3, the V gene TRBV9; TRBD2 matches at 8 bases. This CDR3 contains 15 residues. Germline-derived CDR1 and CDR2 are SGDLS and YYNGEE. Trimming at V came to 4 bases and at J to 3 bases, leaving 7 bases not matched to a gene. The CDR3 DNA follows: TGTGCCAGCAGCACAAGCGGGGGAGGGACAGATACGCAGTATTTT. Protein product: CASSTSGGGTDTQYF.

This chain joins TRBV5-1 and TRBJ2-2; D remains ambiguous. V was trimmed by 4 bases and J by 1 base, leaving 11 bases between them. CDR3 length: 15 amino acids. Germline CDR1 reads SGHRS; CDR2 reads YFSETQ. The CDR3 sequence is CASSLERVNTGELFF. CDR3 nucleotide sequence: TGCGCCAGCAGCCTAGAACGGGTGAACACCGGGGAGCTGTTTTTT.

This clonotype was seen repeatedly, ten times or more. The rearrangement joins TRBV6-1 to TRBJ2-7; D is unresolved. From germline, CDR1 is MNHNS and CDR2 SASEGT. V was pared by 1 base and J by 2 bases, with 12 bases between. The CDR3 length is 15 residues. The CDR3 here is CASSEEITAPYEQYF. The DNA for the CDR3 is TGTGCCAGCAGTGAAGAAATCACCGCGCCCTACGAGCAGTACTTC.

This clonotype was observed a few times. The chain has TRBV6-1 and TRBJ2-7; possible D gene TRBD1, 7 bases. The CDR3 loop spans 19 amino acids. With 6 bases removed from V and 3 bases from J, the gap between germline ends came to 30 bases. CDR1 and CDR2 from the germline V gene are MNHNS and SASEGT. CDR3: CASSQSPNGRGTAVYEQYF. CDR3 sequence (DNA): TGTGCCAGCAGCCAAAGTCCAAACGGCCGGGGGACAGCGGTCTACGAGCAGTACTTC.

This clonotype has at least ten counts. The CDR3 coding sequence is TGCAGTGCTAGATCCAGCGGGGGCCCCAATGAGCAGTTCTTC. This encodes CSARSSGGPNEQFF. This rearrangement joins TRBV20-1 to TRBJ2-1; TRBD2 matches 8 bases. V shed 2 bases and J 6 bases; nucleotides not matched to a gene: 6. The CDR3 sequence is 14 residues long. CDR1 is DFQATT and CDR2 is SNEGSKA in the germline V gene (reference sequence).

This clonotype has more than one count but fewer than ten. The chain uses TRBV10-3 and TRBJ2-1; 13 bases fit TRBD2. CDR1 is ENHRY, CDR2 SYGVKD, per germline. J gave up 9 bases and V 9 bases, and 11 bases lay outside the gene matches. CDR3 length: 15 residues. CDR3: CAMSELAGGPREQFF. CDR3 bases: TGTGCCATGAGCGAACTAGCGGGAGGGCCGCGTGAGCAGTTCTTC.

At least ten counts were recorded for this clonotype. The rearrangement joins TRBV7-9 to TRBJ2-7; weak D call: TRBD1 (5 bases). Trimming removed 4 bases from V and 0 bases from J, with 7 bases in between. The CDR3 covers 13 residues. Germline CDR1 SEHNR, CDR2 FQNEAQ (reference sequence). This CDR3 reads CASSSDTSYEQYF. CDR3 nucleotide sequence: TGTGCCAGCAGCTCGGACACCTCCTACGAGCAGTACTTC.

This clonotype has a count of ten or more. V usage is TRBV5-5 and J usage is TRBJ1-2, with D uncertain. The germline CDR1 and CDR2 sequences are SGHKS and YYEKEE (reference sequence). Trimming pared 4 bases from V and 9 bases from J, leaving 13 bases between. This CDR3 has 12 residues. CDR3 coding DNA: TGTGCCAGCAGCGTAACGACTGAGAGCTACACCTTC. Translated: CASSVTTESYTF.

The rearrangement joins TRBV29-1 to TRBJ1-2; TRBD1 might be the D (5 bases). With 1 base removed from V and 7 bases from J, the gap between germline ends came to 19 bases. Germline CDR1 SQVTM, CDR2 ANQGSEA. This CDR3 spans 15 amino acids. CDR3 in amino acids: CSVEVRRGELGGYTF. As DNA, the CDR3 is TGCAGCGTTGAAGTGCGACGGGGGGAACTTGGTGGCTACACCTTC. The full variable domain, with the rest looked up from reference TRBV29-1 and TRBJ1-2, is SAVISQKPSRDICQRGTSLTIQCQVDSQVTMMFWYRQQPGQSLTLIATANQGSEATYESGFVIDKFPISRPNLTFSTLTVSNMSPEDSSIYLCSVEVRRGELGGYTFGSGTRLTVV.

This clonotype was observed a few times. The V call is TRBV7-6, the J call TRBJ2-2, with 7 bases aligning to TRBD1. Germline trimming cut 5 bases from V and 1 base from J; bases unmatched to any gene: 7. The CDR3 loop spans 16 amino acids. Germline V gives CDR1 SGHVS, CDR2 FNYEAQ. CDR3 in amino acids: CASSPATGQNTGELFF. For the CDR3, the DNA is TGTGCCAGCAGCCCCGCGACAGGGCAGAACACCGGGGAGCTGTTTTTT.

The table lists this clonotype with many counts. The rearrangement joins TRBV7-3 to TRBJ1-6, with D possibly being TRBD1 (5 bases). This CDR3 region has 13 residues. CDR1 SGHTA and CDR2 FQGTGA come from the germline V gene. Trimming shortened V by 4 bases and J by 10 bases, and 11 bases separated the two germline ends. The CDR3 region has the DNA TGTGCCAGCAGCTCCAGGGTAGACTCACCCCTCCACTTT. Translated, it gives CASSSRVDSPLHF. Using reference TRBV7-3 and TRBJ1-6 for the parts outside the CDR3, the full variable domain is GAGVSQTPSNKVTEKGKYVELRCDPISGHTALYWYRQSLGQGPEFLIYFQGTGAADDSGLPNDRFFAVRPEGSVSTLKIQRTERGDSAVYLCASSSRVDSPLHFGNGTRLTVT.

This sequence joins TRBV27 and TRBJ1-6; D gene ambiguous. Germline CDR1 MNHEY, CDR2 SMNVEV (reference sequence). Trimming took off 7 bases at V and 11 bases at J, with 12 bases between the two ends. This CDR3 region has 12 residues. The CDR3 coding sequence is TGTGCCAGCATCAAAACTAGGGCACCCCTCCACTTT. This encodes CASIKTRAPLHF.

The CDR3 sequence is CSAGGDFSYEQFF. CDR3 DNA: TGCAGTGCGGGTGGGGACTTTAGCTACGAGCAGTTCTTC. The chain combines TRBV20-1 with TRBJ2-1, with D tentatively TRBD2 (6 bases). The V end was cut by 6 bases, the J end by 10 bases, with 19 bases between. Per the germline V gene, CDR1 is DFQATT and CDR2 is SNEGSKA (reference sequence). The CDR3 is made up of 13 amino acids.

This clonotype was picked up a small number of times. The V call is TRBV20-1, the J call TRBJ2-1; possibly TRBD1 for D (6 bases). Trimming pared 1 base from V and 1 base from J, leaving 11 bases between. The CDR3 spans 15 residues. CDR1 DFQATT and CDR2 SNEGSKA come from the germline V gene (reference sequence). This CDR3 is CSARVPGVSYNEQFF. In DNA, the CDR3 is TGCAGTGCTAGAGTACCAGGGGTTTCCTACAATGAGCAGTTCTTC.

V gene TRBV13 combines with J gene TRBJ1-2, with D perhaps TRBD1 (6 bases). The ends were cut back, 5 bases at V and 4 bases at J, with 14 bases in the middle. The CDR3 spans 14 residues. CDR1 is PRHDT, CDR2 FYEKMQ, per germline (reference sequence). The CDR3 region is CASSINRALYGYTF. The CDR3 DNA reads as TGTGCCAGCAGCATTAACAGGGCCCTCTATGGCTACACCTTC. The full variable domain, its missing parts supplied by reference TRBV13 and TRBJ1-2, is AAGVIQSPRHLIKEKRETATLKCYPIPRHDTVYWYQQGPGQDPQFLISFYEKMQSDKGSIPDRFSAQQFSDYHSELNMSSLELGDSALYFCASSINRALYGYTFGSGTRLTVV.

This clonotype was seen repeatedly, ten times or more. The rearrangement links TRBV7-6 to TRBJ2-3; 8 bases are a match to TRBD2. This CDR3 comprises 16 residues. From germline, CDR1 is SGHVS and CDR2 FNYEAQ. The V segment lost 3 bases and the J segment 0 bases; nucleotides outside the gene matches: 5. The CDR3 DNA reads TGTGCCAGCAGCTTTTTGCAGCGGGGGAGCACAGATACGCAGTATTTT. Its protein is CASSFLQRGSTDTQYF.

This clonotype was counted at least ten times. This sequence joins TRBV7-8 and TRBJ2-3; D is undetermined. The CDR3 extends over 14 amino acids. The V and J ends lost 1 base and 2 bases respectively, with 7 bases between them. Per the germline V gene, CDR1 is SGHVS and CDR2 is FQNEAQ. This CDR3 reads CASSLGEITDTQYF. The CDR3 DNA reads as TGTGCCAGCAGCTTAGGAGAAATCACAGATACGCAGTATTTT. Full variable domain (outside the CDR3, taken from reference TRBV7-8 and TRBJ2-3): GAGVSQSPRYKVAKRGQDVALRCDPISGHVSLFWYQQALGQGPEFLTYFQNEAQLDKSGLPSDRFFAERPEGSVSTLKIQRTQQEDSAVYLCASSLGEITDTQYFGPGTRLTVL.

This clonotype has a handful of counts. In DNA form, the CDR3 reads TGTGCCAGTAGTTCCCCCCCCCGGGGCAGGGGTCACGGCACTGAAGCTTTCTTT. It specifies CASSSPPRGRGHGTEAFF. V gene TRBV19 combines with J gene TRBJ1-1; the D gene is possibly TRBD1 (6 bases). CDR3 size: 18 residues. CDR1 LNHDA and CDR2 SQIVND come from the germline V gene (reference sequence). V gave up 5 bases and J gave up 4 bases, with 26 bases separating them.

This clonotype came up many times. The V call is TRBV6-1, the J call TRBJ2-3; no firm D call. V lost 6 bases and J lost 0, with 13 bases in between. The germline V gene has CDR1 MNHNS and CDR2 SASEGT. This CDR3 spans 15 amino acids. The CDR3 bases are TGTGCCAGCAGCTCCGGAGAGGCTAGCACAGATACGCAGTATTTT. As protein: CASSSGEASTDTQYF.

There are a few counts of this clonotype. CDR3 loop: CASSSLAGGLGEQFF. As DNA, the CDR3 is TGTGCCAGTAGTTCCCTAGCGGGAGGATTGGGTGAGCAGTTCTTC. The V call is TRBV19, the J call TRBJ2-1; the match to TRBD2 covers 11 bases. With 5 bases clipped from V and 9 bases from J, the junction kept 9 bases outside the gene matches. Germline V gives CDR1 LNHDA, CDR2 SQIVND (reference sequence). The CDR3 totals 15 residues.

The sample holds many counts of this clonotype. The rearrangement uses TRBV29-1 and TRBJ2-3; TRBD1 aligns across 7 bases. There are 15 residues in the CDR3. J gave up 2 bases and V 8 bases, and 13 bases lay outside the gene matches. Germline CDR1 is SQVTM and CDR2 is ANQGSEA. In DNA, the CDR3 is TGCAGCTCTTCGATGGGGCAGGGGGTCACAGATACGCAGTATTTT. This sequence encodes CSSSMGQGVTDTQYF.

With regard to this clonotype: This may be a read error: a much more frequent sequence differs by one nucleotide. The rearrangement joins TRBV11-2 to TRBJ1-1; perhaps TRBD1 as D (6 bases). The CDR3 has 17 residues. From germline, CDR1 is SGHAT and CDR2 FQNNGV. V was shortened by 4 bases and J by 0 bases, with 18 bases between the two germline ends. For the CDR3, the DNA is TGTGCCAGCAGCTCGGGACATCCCGGGGGGCTGAACACTGAAGCTTTCTTT. Its translation: CASSSGHPGGLNTEAFF.

This clonotype was picked up a small number of times. This sequence joins TRBV10-3 and TRBJ2-5; 8 bases are shared with TRBD1. Trimming removed 10 bases from V and 7 bases from J; junction bases left unmatched: 11. Looked up from germline, CDR1 is ENHRY and CDR2 is SYGVKD. The CDR3 totals 13 residues. CDR3 sequence: CATGEDRGRTQYF. Here the CDR3 DNA reads TGTGCCACCGGGGAAGACAGGGGTCGGACCCAGTACTTC.

In this sample, this clonotype turned up many times. The chain carries TRBV2 and TRBJ2-2; D is ambiguous. CDR3 length equals 13 residues. V was cut by 7 bases and J by 4 bases, with 10 bases left in between. Germline values: CDR1 SNHLY, CDR2 FYNNEI. CDR3 region: CASNVGSTGELFF. DNA for the CDR3: TGTGCCAGCAATGTGGGAAGCACCGGGGAGCTGTTTTTT.

Ten or more counts support this clonotype. The chain couples TRBV28 to TRBJ2-2; 7 nucleotides agree with TRBD1. The CDR3 length is 15 residues. The V segment lost 11 bases and the J segment 1 base; nucleotides outside the gene matches: 10. The germline V gene has CDR1 MDHEN and CDR2 SYDVKM. This CDR3 reads CAGSDRMGNTGELFF. CDR3 bases: TGTGCCGGGTCGGACAGGATGGGGAACACCGGGGAGCTGTTTTTT.

This clonotype turned up a few times. This may be a read error: a much more frequent sequence differs by one nucleotide. V gene TRBV10-3 combines with J gene TRBJ1-4; D is undetermined. V lost 6 bases, J lost 6 bases, and 14 bases lay in between. Germline V lookup: CDR1 ENHRY, CDR2 SYGVKD. There are 14 residues in the CDR3. CDR3 sequence: CAISDNGSHEKLFF. DNA for the CDR3: TGTGCCATCAGCGACAACGGGTCCCATGAAAAACTGTTTTTT.

The chain carries TRBV9 and TRBJ2-7; 9 bases fit TRBD1. Germline V gene data show CDR1 as SGDLS and CDR2 as YYNGEE. This CDR3 is 14 amino acids long. V gave up 4 bases and J gave up 5 bases; unmatched junction bases: 7. The CDR3 DNA reads TGTGCCAGCAGCACAGGGGGCGGGCCGGACGAGCAGTACTTC. Protein sequence: CASSTGGGPDEQYF. Using reference TRBV9 and TRBJ2-7 for the parts outside the CDR3, the full variable domain is DSGVTQTPKHLITATGQRVTLRCSPRSGDLSVYWYQQSLDQGLQFLIQYYNGEERAKGNILERFSAQQFPDLHSELNLSSLELGDSALYFCASSTGGGPDEQYFGPGTRLTVT.